This is a list of T cell receptor beta chains from one sample in a study of T cell responses to AZD1222 COVID-19 vaccine. Data came from immunoSEQ multiplex PCR; TCRdb stores just in-frame clones and leaves some out. The sample has fewer than 80,000 clones, about four fifths seen once. Sequenced here: peripheral blood, sampled on day 0 of MenACWY control vaccination. The receptors were sampled from an adult in good health. The CDR3 runs from the conserved cysteine through the conserved F or W. The order of the fields is clone size, V gene, J gene, D gene, CDR3 DNA, CDR3 protein. A D gene is named only where the DNA matches it firmly. Clone size is given for some rows only: seen once, a few or many times, or a class if the clone is expanded.

NA	TRBV27	TRBJ2-6	NA	TGTGCCAGCAGCCCCCGGGGCTCTGGGGCCAACGTCCTGACTTTC	CASSPRGSGANVLTF
NA	TRBV19	TRBJ1-5	NA	TGTGCCAGTAGTACCCTCCCAGTCGGGGTAAGCAATCAGCCCCAGCATTTT	CASSTLPVGVSNQPQHF
few	TRBV5-4	TRBJ2-3	NA	TGTGCCAGCAGCTTGTACCGAGGAGATACGCAGTATTTT	CASSLYRGDTQYF
NA	TRBV6-6	TRBJ1-1	NA	TGTGCCAGCAGCGGAAATTGGATGAACACTGAAGCTTTCTTT	CASSGNWMNTEAFF
once	TRBV30	TRBJ2-3	TRBD1	TGTGCCTGGAGTTCGGGCAGGGGGCGCACAGATACGCAGTATTTT	CAWSSGRGRTDTQYF
once	TRBV18	TRBJ1-1	NA	TGTGCCAGCTCACCAGAAACCTCCTTGACGGACACTGAAGCTTTCTTT	CASSPETSLTDTEAFF
NA	TRBV2	TRBJ1-2	NA	TGTGCCAGCAAGGGGCGACGGTCCTATGGCTACACCTTC	CASKGRRSYGYTF
NA	TRBV10-3	TRBJ2-1	NA	TGTGCCATCAGGGAGGGGCCGGGAAATGAGCAGTTCTTC	CAIREGPGNEQFF
NA	TRBV6-5	TRBJ1-6	NA	TGTGCCAGCAGTTGGGATATACTAGCCGTTAATTCACCCCTCCACTTT	CASSWDILAVNSPLHF
NA	TRBV4-3	TRBJ2-7	TRBD1	TGCGCCAGCAGCCAATCGACAGGGGCGTACGAGCAGTACTTC	CASSQSTGAYEQYF
NA	TRBV5-4	TRBJ1-2	NA	TGTGCCAGCAGCTCGGGGGTTTCGGTCTATGGCTACACCTTC	CASSSGVSVYGYTF
NA	TRBV19	TRBJ1-1	NA	TGTGCCAGTAGTACTGATCCGTGGGGCACTGAAGCTTTCTTT	CASSTDPWGTEAFF
few	TRBV18	TRBJ2-2	NA	TGTGCCAGCTCACCCGGAGGGGACACCGGGGAGCTGTTTTTT	CASSPGGDTGELFF
NA	TRBV7-9	TRBJ1-5	TRBD1	TGTGCCAGCAGCCACAGGGGGCCGCAGCCCCAGCATTTT	CASSHRGPQPQHF
few	TRBV2	TRBJ2-5	NA	TGTGCCAGCAAGGAGGGGAAGGAGACCCAGTACTTC	CASKEGKETQYF
NA	TRBV5-5	TRBJ1-5	NA	TGTGCCAGCAGCTTGGACGGGACGAGAAGCAATCAGCCCCAGCATTTT	CASSLDGTRSNQPQHF
NA	TRBV11-2	TRBJ1-5	NA	TGTGCCAGCAGCTTAGGTTTTGGTCAGCCCCAGCATTTT	CASSLGFGQPQHF
NA	TRBV3-1/TRBV3-2	TRBJ2-1	TRBD2	TGTGCCAGCTTGGGGACTAGTCACTTCTTC	CASLGTSHFF
NA	TRBV6-1	TRBJ1-2	NA	TGTGCCAGCAGTGACAGTTTCACAGGGAACTATGGCTACACCTTC	CASSDSFTGNYGYTF
NA	TRBV11-2	TRBJ2-1	NA	TGTGCCAGCAGCTTAGATAGTGCGGAAAATGAGCAGTTCTTC	CASSLDSAENEQFF
NA	TRBV6-5	TRBJ2-7	TRBD1	TGTGCCAGCAGTCCTTCGACAGGGGGGGACTACGAGCAGTACTTC	CASSPSTGGDYEQYF
once	TRBV29-1	TRBJ2-3	TRBD1	TGCAGCGGATGTGCCGGGACAGGGAAGACAGATACGCAGTATTTT	CSGCAGTGKTDTQYF
NA	TRBV11-2	TRBJ2-1	NA	TGTGCCAGCAGCTTACATAGGGGGATACCTAATGAGCAGTTCTTC	CASSLHRGIPNEQFF
NA	TRBV30	TRBJ1-4	TRBD1	TGTGCCTGGAGTGTGTCGGGACAGGGTAATGAAAAACTGTTTTTT	CAWSVSGQGNEKLFF
NA	TRBV4-2	TRBJ1-1	NA	TGTGCCAGCAGCCAAGTTGAATTGGATCTTGAAGCTTTCTTT	CASSQVELDLEAFF
few	TRBV19	TRBJ2-7	NA	TGTGCCAGTAAGACCTCAGGGTCGACCTACGAGCAGTACTTC	CASKTSGSTYEQYF
NA	TRBV5-5	TRBJ2-7	NA	TGTGCCAGCAGCTCCGCCGTTAGCTCCTACGAGCAGTACTTC	CASSSAVSSYEQYF
once	TRBV6-5	TRBJ1-1	NA	TGTGCCACCCGAAGGGGTATGAACACTGAAGCTTTCTTT	CATRRGMNTEAFF
NA	TRBV7-2	TRBJ1-2	TRBD1	TGTGCCAGCAGCTCAACGTTATCGACAGGGGCGGGTGGCTACACCTTC	CASSSTLSTGAGGYTF
NA	TRBV27	TRBJ2-7	NA	TGTGCCAGCAGTTTAGCTCGGCCGGCTACCTACGAGCAGTACTTC	CASSLARPATYEQYF
NA	TRBV19	TRBJ1-5	TRBD1	TGTGCCAGCAGACTGACAGGGGCAGGGAATAGCAATCAGCCCCAGCATTTT	CASRLTGAGNSNQPQHF
NA	TRBV29-1	TRBJ1-1	NA	TGCAGCGTTGACGGGTTAACAGGGAAAGCTTTCTTT	CSVDGLTGKAFF